The subject of this entry is one T cell receptor beta chain. In every patient, relapse followed autologous stem cell transplantation, while exposure to brentuximab vedotin differed. Thawed PBMCs yielded CD4+ T cells through magnetic negative selection. The sample is drawn from a study of PD-1 blockade in classical Hodgkin lymphoma. Study information: Administration of nivolumab to patients was at 3 mg/kg intravenously every 2 weeks.

V dropped 1 base and J dropped 4 bases, with 4 bases sitting between them. This CDR3 has 12 amino acids. Looked up from germline, CDR1 is MGHDK and CDR2 is SYGVNS. Sequencing used immunoSEQ multiplex PCR; TCRdb keeps in-frame clones, though not all of them. Of over 30,000 clones listed, 90% are singletons. The rearrangement links TRBV25-1 to TRBJ2-5; the D is unclear. The sequence was obtained from a human donor with classical Hodgkin lymphoma. The sequencing used CD4+ T cells from blood, collected at baseline. CDR3 region: CASSEWGETQYF. The CDR3 DNA follows: TGTGCCAGCAGTGAATGGGGAGAGACCCAGTACTTC.